This TCR beta chain was obtained from a study of cytomegalovirus exposure and HLA in healthy donors. Points from the study as a whole: Reportedly, diagnosis of cytomegalovirus status by the classifier showed high specificity and sensitivity. Cytomegalovirus-associated status was assigned to about 160 TCR beta chains. Whilst most TCR sequences proved rare, a subset of public TCRs occurred across many donors.

The sample holds one count of this clone. Its target is not known. CDR1 and CDR2 from the germline V gene are SGHNT and YYREEE (reference sequence). There are 15 residues in the CDR3. The ends were cut back, 0 bases at V and 1 base at J, with 7 bases in the middle. Assay used: immunoSEQ multiplex PCR; TCRdb lists only in-frame clones, some missing. The sample consists of 220,000 or so clones, 65% to 85% of them appearing once. This clonotype was obtained from a woman in her twenties or thirties in good health and CMV-seropositive. This sequence joins TRBV5-4 and TRBJ2-2; TRBD2 is a possible D gene (5 bases). The sequenced sample consisted of PBMCs. CDR3 DNA sequence: TGTGCCAGCAGCTTGGCTAGCCTGAACACCGGGGAGCTGTTTTTT. Protein product: CASSLASLNTGELFF. The entire variable domain, with the rest obtained from reference TRBV5-4 and TRBJ2-2, is as follows: ETGVTQSPTHLIKTRGQQVTLRCSSQSGHNTVSWYQQALGQGPQFIFQYYREEENGRGNFPPRFSGLQFPNYSSELNVNALELDDSALYLCASSLASLNTGELFFGEGSRLTVL.